A selection of T cell receptor beta chains follows, all from one sample in a study of cytomegalovirus exposure and HLA in healthy donors. Sequencing used immunoSEQ multiplex PCR; TCRdb keeps in-frame clones, though not all of them. The sample comprises about 180,000 clones, 70% to 90% of which are singletons, and around 4.9% rests with the top ten. The sequenced sample consisted of PBMCs. These receptors originate from a girl between 10 and 17 years old in good health and CMV-seropositive. CDR3s include the opening cysteine and the closing phenylalanine or tryptophan. D genes are given only for firm matches. Size is omitted from some rows. Given values are once, few, many or a class for expanded clones.

cdr3_nt,cdr3_aa,v_call,d_call,j_call,clone_size
TGCGCCAGCAACCCACCGGGACAGATGAACACTGAAGCTTTCTTT,CASNPPGQMNTEAFF,TRBV5-1,TRBD1,TRBJ1-1,NA
TGTGCCAGAAGCTACGAGGCGGAGAAGGGCAATCAGCCCCAGCATTTT,CARSYEAEKGNQPQHF,TRBV5-3,NA,TRBJ1-5,NA
TGTGCCAGCAGTTTAATGCCGAGGAGGACTGAAGCTTTCTTT,CASSLMPRRTEAFF,TRBV27,NA,TRBJ1-1,NA
TGTGCCAGCAGTCGTCCGGGACAGGGGGAATACGAGCAGTACTTC,CASSRPGQGEYEQYF,TRBV7-9,TRBD1,TRBJ2-7,NA
TGCGCCAGCAGTTCAGGCGGACTAACCATTACAGAGACCCAGTACTTC,CASSSGGLTITETQYF,TRBV5-1,NA,TRBJ2-5,NA
TGCGCCAGCAGCTCCCGGGGCGGGGATCTTAACAATGAGCAGTTCTTC,CASSSRGGDLNNEQFF,TRBV5-1,NA,TRBJ2-1,NA
TGCGCCAGCAGTTTTGGCGGTCCCACCGGGGAGCTGTTTTTT,CASSFGGPTGELFF,TRBV10-1,NA,TRBJ2-2,NA
TGCGCCAGCGGTGACCCAGGAACGGAGACCCAGTACTTC,CASGDPGTETQYF,TRBV10-1,NA,TRBJ2-5,NA
TGTGCCAGCAGCGTGGGGACTAGCGGGGGGGATACGCAGTATTTT,CASSVGTSGGDTQYF,TRBV9,TRBD2,TRBJ2-3,NA
TGTGCCACCTGCGTGGCCGGGGGGGATAAAAACATTCAGTACTTC,CATCVAGGDKNIQYF,TRBV15,TRBD2,TRBJ2-4,NA
TGTGCCAGCAGCCCGGGGGACAGGGGTATCACAGATACGCAGTATTTT,CASSPGDRGITDTQYF,TRBV5-5,TRBD1,TRBJ2-3,NA
TGTGCCAGCAGCCTCCAAGAGACCCAGTACTTC,CASSLQETQYF,TRBV21-1,NA,TRBJ2-5,NA
TGTGCCAGCAGCCCTCGGGACTCCTACAATGAGCAGTTCTTC,CASSPRDSYNEQFF,TRBV5-4,NA,TRBJ2-1,NA
TGTGCCAGCAGCCCCTCGGACATCTTACCCCGGGATGAGCAGTTCTTC,CASSPSDILPRDEQFF,TRBV7-3,NA,TRBJ2-1,once
TGTGCCAGCAGTTTTGGGGGCGGCTCCTACGAGCAGTACTTC,CASSFGGGSYEQYF,TRBV27,NA,TRBJ2-7,NA
TGTGCCAGCAGTCCACACAGTAGCAATCAGCCCCAGCATTTT,CASSPHSSNQPQHF,TRBV28,NA,TRBJ1-5,NA
TGTGCCAGCAGTAAGACTAGCGGGGTCGACGAGCAGTACTTC,CASSKTSGVDEQYF,TRBV7-9,TRBD2,TRBJ2-7,NA
TGCGCCAGCAGCCAAGAGCGGGGGGCGTACGAGCAGTACTTC,CASSQERGAYEQYF,TRBV4-1,TRBD2,TRBJ2-7,NA
TGTGCCAGCAGCTTGCCAGGGTCGGTCACTGAAGCTTTCTTT,CASSLPGSVTEAFF,TRBV5-5,NA,TRBJ1-1,once
TGCGCCAGCAGCCCCGTGGGCTTAGGGGAATACTCCTACGAGCAGTACTTC,CASSPVGLGEYSYEQYF,TRBV4-1,NA,TRBJ2-7,NA
TGTGCCAGCAGTGAAGCGCTCCAGGGGGCTTATGGCTACACCTTC,CASSEALQGAYGYTF,TRBV6-1,TRBD1,TRBJ1-2,NA
TGTGCCAGCAGCCACTCTATGCCCTCTGGGGCCAACGTCCTGACTTTC,CASSHSMPSGANVLTF,TRBV9,NA,TRBJ2-6,NA
TGTGCCAGCAGGGCTTCGGCGGGGGGGTACTACGAGCAGTACTTC,CASRASAGGYYEQYF,TRBV6-1,TRBD2,TRBJ2-7,NA
TGTGCCAGCAGCTTGACGGGTAGTGAGCAGTTCTTC,CASSLTGSEQFF,TRBV5-8,NA,TRBJ2-1,NA
TGTGCCAGCAGCTCACCCCGGGGTATCGCCAAATACAATGAGCAGTTCTTC,CASSSPRGIAKYNEQFF,TRBV7-2,NA,TRBJ2-1,NA